The 32 T cell receptor beta chains listed next were all sequenced from one sample in a study of blood T cells in healthy people across ages. Next came a second PCR, run for roughly 6 to 11 cycles, which used a sample-barcoded 5' primer along with a J-beta primer mix. TCRdb passed the 5' RACE reads through MiXCR, listing each CDR3 protein once. The sample consists of some 900,000 distinct CDR3 sequences, 45% to 50% of them appearing once. The sample was blood. The source is a man younger than 45 in good health.

This clonotype was found a few times. This chain links TRBV4-1 with TRBJ1-1, with unresolved D. Trimming took 7 bases from V and 0 from J, leaving 12 bases between them. CDR1 is MGHRA and CDR2 is YSYEKL in the germline V gene. CDR3 length: 14 residues. This chain's CDR3 is CASNPSGLNTEAFF. DNA of the CDR3: TGCGCCAGCAACCCTTCCGGATTGAACACTGAAGCTTTCTTT.

The rearrangement joins TRBV5-1 to TRBJ1-6; D may be TRBD1 (5 bases). The ends were cut back, 2 bases at V and 1 base at J, with 10 bases in the middle. CDR3 length: 16 residues. CDR1 and CDR2 from the germline V gene are SGHRS and YFSETQ. The CDR3 DNA sequence: TGCGCCAGCAGCTTACGGGGCCTGTCCTATAATTCACCCCTCCACTTT. Translating gives CASSLRGLSYNSPLHF.

The chain has TRBV11-3 and TRBJ2-1, with 12 bases fitting TRBD2. Germline V gives CDR1 SGHNT, CDR2 YENEEA. V shed 2 bases, J shed 0 bases, and the junction held 5 bases outside the gene matches. The CDR3 covers 18 residues. CDR3: CASSLRRTSGDSYNEQFF. CDR3 DNA sequence: TGTGCCAGCAGCTTACGCAGGACTAGCGGGGACTCCTACAATGAGCAGTTCTTC.

This rearrangement joins TRBV28 to TRBJ2-1, with TRBD1 matching over 11 bases. J gave up 0 bases and V 5 bases, and 21 bases lay outside the gene matches. The CDR3 is made up of 22 amino acids. Germline-derived CDR1 and CDR2 are MDHEN and SYDVKM. CDR3 in DNA: TGTGCCAGCAGTCTAGGAATCCTCCGGGACAGGGGGGATATTAGCTCCTACAATGAGCAGTTCTTC. Its translation: CASSLGILRDRGDISSYNEQFF. The full variable domain, in which reference TRBV28 and TRBJ2-1 provide the parts outside the CDR3, is DVKVTQSSRYLVKRTGEKVFLECVQDMDHENMFWYRQDPGLGLRLIYFSYDVKMKEKGDIPEGYSVSREKKERFSLILESASTNQTSMYLCASSLGILRDRGDISSYNEQFFGPGTRLTVL.

This clonotype appeared a few times. This chain connects TRBV4-1 to TRBJ1-1; a possible D gene is TRBD1 (5 bases). This CDR3 comprises 13 residues. Trimming removed 4 bases from V and 6 bases from J, with 12 bases in between. Germline assignment: CDR1 MGHRA and CDR2 YSYEKL. The CDR3 is CASSRLAGSEAFF. CDR3 nucleotides: TGCGCCAGCAGCCGATTGGCAGGGTCTGAAGCTTTCTTT.

The gene calls are TRBV28 and TRBJ2-5, with TRBD2 matching over 7 bases. V gave up 5 bases and J gave up 3 bases; unmatched junction bases: 9. Germline V gene data show CDR1 as MDHEN and CDR2 as SYDVKM. CDR3 size: 15 residues. The CDR3 here is CASSGGGAGKETQYF. CDR3 in DNA: TGTGCCAGCAGTGGGGGGGGAGCGGGAAAAGAGACCCAGTACTTC.

Only one count was recorded for this clonotype. This rearrangement joins TRBV20-1 to TRBJ1-1; possibly TRBD1 for D (6 bases). CDR1 is DFQATT and CDR2 is SNEGSKA in the germline V gene (reference sequence). The CDR3 length is 15 residues. Trimming removed 3 bases from V and 3 bases from J, with 17 bases in between. The CDR3 DNA sequence: TGCAGTGCTAGCTCTCCTTCAGGGGTTGACACTGAAGCTTTCTTT. It translates to CSASSPSGVDTEAFF.

This clonotype has at least ten counts. This chain connects TRBV4-1 to TRBJ2-1; D unresolved. Trimming stripped 0 bases from V and 4 bases from J, with 16 bases between. The germline V gene encodes CDR1 MGHRA and CDR2 YSYEKL. This CDR3 has 17 amino acids. The CDR3 bases are TGCGCCAGCAGCCAAGAATCGGGCCAGACAAGGTACAATGAGCAGTTCTTC. Encoded protein: CASSQESGQTRYNEQFF.

In this sample, this clonotype turned up once. The rearrangement links TRBV13 to TRBJ2-7; 8 bases fit TRBD1. V trimming: 5 bases; J trimming: 0 bases; junction bases outside the gene matches: 6. This CDR3 contains 15 residues. Per the germline V gene, CDR1 is PRHDT and CDR2 is FYEKMQ (reference sequence). For the CDR3, the DNA is TGTGCCAGCAGCACCCGGGACAGGAACTCCTACGAGCAGTACTTC. It is translated as CASSTRDRNSYEQYF.

The rearrangement joins TRBV12-3 or TRBV12-4 to TRBJ2-3; 7 bases fit TRBD1. This CDR3 has 16 amino acids. V dropped 2 bases and J dropped 5; count of bases not matched to a gene: 10. The CDR3 region has the DNA TGTGCCAGCAGTTTATTGGACAGGTTGAGAGAAGATACGCAGTATTTT. Amino acids: CASSLLDRLREDTQYF.

This clonotype occurred a few times. This sequence joins TRBV10-3 and TRBJ1-6; D is possibly TRBD1 (5 bases). This CDR3 spans 12 amino acids. The germline V gene encodes CDR1 ENHRY and CDR2 SYGVKD. V was pared by 6 bases and J by 7 bases, with 7 bases between. CDR3 protein: CAIREGNSPLHF. The CDR3 DNA is TGTGCCATCAGGGAGGGGAATTCACCCCTCCACTTT.

V is TRBV27 and J is TRBJ2-3; D gene ambiguous. Trimming removed 8 bases from V and 2 bases from J, with 14 bases in between. The length of the CDR3 is 14 residues. Germline CDR1 MNHEY, CDR2 SMNVEV (reference sequence). For the CDR3, the DNA is TGTGCCAGCGGGTCACTGGTCCCCACAGATACGCAGTATTTT. Translation gives CASGSLVPTDTQYF.

The chain joins TRBV28 to TRBJ1-1, with a tentative D call TRBD1 (5 bases). The V gene's germline CDR1 is MDHEN and CDR2 SYDVKM. The CDR3 is made up of 12 amino acids. V was pared by 7 bases and J by 7 bases, with 13 bases between. The CDR3 bases are TGTGCCAGCACAACTTCAGGGATTGAAGCTTTCTTT. This sequence encodes CASTTSGIEAFF.

This rearrangement joins TRBV20-1 to TRBJ2-7; a weak D match, TRBD1 (6 bases). CDR1 and CDR2 (germline): DFQATT, SNEGSKA (reference sequence). The CDR3 runs 12 residues. V was trimmed by 5 bases and J by 3 bases, leaving 11 bases between them. CDR3 protein: CSAEGQIYEQYF. The CDR3 DNA follows: TGCAGTGCTGAAGGACAGATCTACGAGCAGTACTTC.

The J gene is TRBJ1-4, the V gene TRBV28; D gene ambiguous. Germline CDR1 reads MDHEN; CDR2 reads SYDVKM. V was clipped by 6 bases and J by 8 bases, with 16 bases between them. The CDR3 is 14 residues long. CDR3 nucleotide sequence: TGTGCCAGCAGAGGTTCGGAGGGTTGGGAAAAACTGTTTTTT. Its protein product is CASRGSEGWEKLFF.

This clonotype was picked up a small number of times. This chain links TRBV6-5 with TRBJ1-2; tentatively, D is TRBD1 (6 bases). Germline CDR1 is MNHEY and CDR2 is SVGAGI. V lost 2 bases, J lost 2 bases, and 9 bases lay in between. The CDR3 totals 14 residues. CDR3 loop: CASSYGQMNYGYTF. The DNA of the CDR3 is TGTGCCAGCAGTTACGGACAGATGAACTATGGCTACACCTTC.

The J gene is TRBJ1-3, the V gene TRBV11-1; tentatively, D is TRBD1 (6 bases). Trimming stripped 2 bases from V and 0 bases from J, with 14 bases between. The V gene's germline CDR1 is SGHAT and CDR2 FQDESV (reference sequence). The CDR3 contains 17 residues. The CDR3 here is CASSLTAGTCSGNTIYF. CDR3 in DNA: TGTGCCAGCAGCTTAACCGCAGGGACATGCTCTGGAAACACCATATATTTT.

The rearrangement links TRBV5-5 to TRBJ2-1, with 11 bases aligning to TRBD1. CDR3 length: 17 residues. The germline V gene encodes CDR1 SGHKS and CDR2 YYEKEE (reference sequence). V lost 1 base, J lost 7 bases, and 10 bases stayed unmatched. The CDR3 nucleotides are TGTGCCAGCAGCTTGACCGGGACAGGGGGAATAATGAATGAGCAGTTCTTC. This encodes CASSLTGTGGIMNEQFF.

This clonotype was seen just once. A read error may account for a junction end that differs from germline. The chain uses TRBV29-1 and TRBJ1-2; D is unclear. Germline assignment: CDR1 SQVTM and CDR2 ANQGSEA. There are 13 residues in the CDR3. CDR3 in DNA: TGCAGCGTTGAAGAGGGGAGCGGCTATGGCTGCACCTTC. This sequence encodes CSVEEGSGYGCTF.

The chain carries TRBV19 and TRBJ1-3, with D unclear. Germline CDR1 reads LNHDA; CDR2 reads SQIVND (reference sequence). Between the trimmed V and J ends, which lost 6 bases and 0 bases, there was a span of 12 bases. The CDR3 contains 15 residues. Here the CDR3 DNA reads TGTGCCAGTAGCAGCACCTCAAGCTCTGGAAACACCATATATTTT. As protein: CASSSTSSSGNTIYF.

This clonotype was seen at least ten times. This chain joins TRBV27 and TRBJ2-7, with 7 bases matching TRBD1. J lost 4 bases, V lost 4 bases, and 10 bases had no gene match. Germline CDR1 is MNHEY and CDR2 is SMNVEV (reference sequence). The CDR3 sequence is 15 residues long. CDR3 DNA sequence: TGTGCCAGCAGTTACCTGGGACAGACGAAATACGAGCAGTACTTC. It translates to CASSYLGQTKYEQYF.

The chain uses TRBV14 and TRBJ2-7, with D unresolved. In germline, CDR1 is SGHDN, CDR2 FVKESK. CDR3 length: 15 amino acids. The V end lost 0 bases, the J end lost 3 bases, and 12 bases lay between the germline ends. The CDR3 region is CASSQDNVRFYEQYF. The CDR3 DNA reads TGTGCCAGCAGCCAAGATAACGTTCGGTTCTACGAGCAGTACTTC. Combining the CDR3 with reference TRBV14 and TRBJ2-7 gives the whole variable domain EAGVTQFPSHSVIEKGQTVTLRCDPISGHDNLYWYRRVMGKEIKFLLHFVKESKQDESGMPNNRFLAERTGGTYSTLKVQPAELEDSGVYFCASSQDNVRFYEQYFGPGTRLTVT.

This clonotype has a handful of counts. The J gene is TRBJ2-5, the V gene TRBV7-9; D is ambiguous. The V and J ends lost 5 bases and 5 bases respectively, with 15 bases between them. The CDR3 length is 14 residues. The germline CDR1 and CDR2 sequences are SEHNR and FQNEAQ (reference sequence). For the CDR3, the DNA is TGTGCCAGCAGCAAATGGACGGAGCTTGAGACCCAGTACTTC. Translation: CASSKWTELETQYF.

The chain combines TRBV5-1 with TRBJ2-4; 7 bases match TRBD1. The germline gives CDR1 SGHRS, CDR2 YFSETQ. The CDR3 loop spans 14 amino acids. The trim removed 0 bases at V and 3 bases at J, leaving 0 bases unmatched. CDR3 DNA sequence: TGCGCCAGCAGCTTGGGGGACAGCAAAAACATTCAGTACTTC. Translating it yields CASSLGDSKNIQYF. Filled out from reference TRBV5-1 and TRBJ2-4, the complete variable domain reads KAGVTQTPRYLIKTRGQQVTLSCSPISGHRSVSWYQQTPGQGLQFLFEYFSETQRNKGNFPGRFSGRQFSNSRSEMNVSTLELGDSALYLCASSLGDSKNIQYFGAGTRLSVL.

CDR3 DNA: TGTGCCAGCAGTGCACAGGGGGCTGTCAACGAGCAGTACTTC. Translating it yields CASSAQGAVNEQYF. V gene TRBV6-1 combines with J gene TRBJ2-5; 9 nucleotides align to TRBD1. The J call is uncertain, as TRBJ2-7 better fits the DNA end. There are 14 residues in the CDR3. The germline V gene encodes CDR1 MNHNS and CDR2 SASEGT.

The chain couples TRBV27 to TRBJ1-2; no firm D call. This CDR3 has 16 amino acids. The germline V gene has CDR1 MNHEY and CDR2 SMNVEV (reference sequence). V was shortened by 0 bases and J by 4 bases, with 15 bases between the two germline ends. CDR3 coding DNA: TGTGCCAGCAGTTTATCGAGCCCGGGGTGGGGCTATGGCTACACCTTC. It yields the protein CASSLSSPGWGYGYTF.

The CDR3 coding sequence is TGCGCCAGCAGCCAACGACAGTCCACTGAAGCTTTCTTT. Translation: CASSQRQSTEAFF. The chain joins TRBV5-1 to TRBJ1-1, with D perhaps TRBD1 (5 bases). CDR3 length: 13 amino acids. Germline V lookup: CDR1 SGHRS, CDR2 YFSETQ. The germline V and J ends were trimmed by 4 bases and 4 bases, with 11 bases remaining between them.

The chain couples TRBV7-2 to TRBJ2-1; D possibly corresponds to TRBD1 (6 bases). Germline lookup yields CDR1 SGHTA and CDR2 FQGNSA. The CDR3 sequence is 14 residues long. V was pared by 5 bases and J by 6 bases, with 14 bases between. The CDR3 spells CASSDPTGFNEQFF. CDR3 sequence (DNA): TGTGCCAGCAGCGACCCGACAGGCTTCAATGAGCAGTTCTTC.

J is TRBJ2-2 and V is TRBV9; no firm D call. The germline V gene has CDR1 SGDLS and CDR2 YYNGEE. The CDR3 is made up of 15 amino acids. V lost 1 base to trimming and J lost 2 bases, with 9 bases between them. CDR3 protein: CASSVTETNTGELFF. The CDR3 nucleotides read TGTGCCAGCAGCGTAACCGAAACTAACACCGGGGAGCTGTTTTTT. Variable domain in full (rest from reference TRBV9 and TRBJ2-2): DSGVTQTPKHLITATGQRVTLRCSPRSGDLSVYWYQQSLDQGLQFLIQYYNGEERAKGNILERFSAQQFPDLHSELNLSSLELGDSALYFCASSVTETNTGELFFGEGSRLTVL.

The rearrangement joins TRBV12-3 or TRBV12-4 to TRBJ2-1; D might be TRBD2 (6 bases). The V end was cut by 3 bases, the J end by 13 bases, with 19 bases between. The CDR3 extends over 14 amino acids. The CDR3 sequence is CASSFYGGWETQFF. Written as DNA, the CDR3 is TGTGCCAGCAGTTTCTACGGGGGTTGGGAGACCCAGTTCTTC.

The chain combines TRBV4-1 with TRBJ2-1; 9 positions agree with TRBD2. The CDR3 length is 19 residues. Unmatched junction bases numbered 10, after V lost 1 base and J lost 0 bases. Per the germline V gene, CDR1 is MGHRA and CDR2 is YSYEKL. The CDR3 region is CASSQVDLAGMSSYNEQFF. CDR3 DNA: TGCGCCAGCAGCCAAGTTGACCTAGCGGGGATGAGCTCCTACAATGAGCAGTTCTTC.

The V and J genes are TRBV11-2 and TRBJ2-2; D tentatively reads TRBD1 or TRBD2 (5 bases each). The CDR3 sequence is 15 residues long. Trimming removed 5 bases at V and 6 bases at J, with 16 bases between. Germline-derived CDR1 and CDR2 are SGHAT and FQNNGV. CDR3 sequence: CASSPLPGPPGELFF. CDR3 DNA sequence: TGTGCCAGCAGCCCTCTCCCGGGGCCCCCCGGGGAGCTGTTTTTT.